Following are 21 T cell receptor beta chains from one sample sequenced in a study of blood T cell repertoires in COVID-19. Only in-frame clones appear in the TCRdb table, and some are missing; sequencing was by immunoSEQ multiplex PCR. The sample lists about 370,000 clones, 75% to 90% occurring once. The sequenced sample was PBMCs or T cells enriched from blood (not recorded which). The receptors were gathered from a man between 18 and 35 years old who had recovered from COVID-19.

The chain links TRBV9 to TRBJ1-1; no definite D call. The germline V gene encodes CDR1 SGDLS and CDR2 YYNGEE. The CDR3 contains 14 residues. V shed 2 bases and J shed 1 base, with 9 bases lying between them. The CDR3 DNA sequence: TGTGCCAGCAGCGTTTTAACAGAGAACACTGAAGCTTTCTTT. Translating it yields CASSVLTENTEAFF.

The chain is built from TRBV10-1 and TRBJ2-2, with D maybe TRBD2 (6 bases). Trimming removed 3 bases at V and 5 bases at J, with 13 bases between. Germline loops: CDR1 WNHNN, CDR2 SYGVQD (reference sequence). The CDR3 has 15 amino acids. CDR3: CASSEAEGRTGELFF. The CDR3, as DNA: TGCGCCAGCAGTGAAGCGGAGGGGAGGACCGGGGAGCTGTTTTTT.

This rearrangement joins TRBV9 to TRBJ1-3, with D perhaps TRBD1 (6 bases). The CDR3 has 15 residues. The V gene's germline CDR1 is SGDLS and CDR2 YYNGEE. V was clipped by 4 bases and J by 0 bases, with 11 bases between them. The DNA of the CDR3 is TGTGCCAGCAGCCTCAGGGGATTCTCTGGAAACACCATATATTTT. Protein product: CASSLRGFSGNTIYF.

This chain connects TRBV11-2 to TRBJ2-3; TRBD2 aligns across 9 bases. The germline CDR1 and CDR2 sequences are SGHAT and FQNNGV. The V and J ends lost 1 base and 3 bases, in that order; junction bases with no gene match: 14. The CDR3 runs to 19 residues. CDR3: CASSLARPASGMETDTQYF. CDR3 bases: TGTGCCAGCAGCTTAGCCCGCCCGGCTAGCGGGATGGAGACAGATACGCAGTATTTT. Looking up the rest from reference TRBV11-2 and TRBJ2-3 gives the full variable domain: EAGVAQSPRYKIIEKRQSVAFWCNPISGHATLYWYQQILGQGPKLLIQFQNNGVVDDSQLPKDRFSAERLKGVDSTLKIQPAKLEDSAVYLCASSLARPASGMETDTQYFGPGTRLTVL.

The V and J genes are TRBV6-6 and TRBJ2-6; perhaps TRBD1 as D (7 bases). CDR3 length equals 18 residues. Trimming took off 5 bases at V and 0 bases at J, with 17 bases between the two ends. Germline V CDR1 and CDR2: MNHNY, SVGAGI (reference sequence). The CDR3 region has the DNA TGTGCCAGCAGTCGCGGGACAGTCCAATTCTCTGGGGCCAACGTCCTGACTTTC. Its translation is CASSRGTVQFSGANVLTF.

This rearrangement joins TRBV2 to TRBJ1-2; possible D gene TRBD1, 5 bases. The V end lost 0 bases, the J end lost 6 bases, and 17 bases lay between the germline ends. The CDR3 is 16 amino acids. The V gene's germline CDR1 is SNHLY and CDR2 FYNNEI. CDR3 sequence reads: CASSEAEGAVGDGYTF. CDR3 nucleotide sequence: TGTGCCAGCAGTGAAGCGGAGGGTGCCGTGGGGGATGGCTACACCTTC.

The chain carries TRBV4-1 and TRBJ2-1, with 13 bases matching TRBD2. Germline V gene lookup returns CDR1 MGHRA and CDR2 YSYEKL. The CDR3 has 16 residues. V lost 3 bases, J lost 7 bases, and 6 bases stayed unmatched. CDR3 DNA sequence: TGCGCCAGCAGCCACCAACTAGCGGGAGGGCCAAATGAGCAGTTCTTC. As protein: CASSHQLAGGPNEQFF.

The chain links TRBV4-1 to TRBJ1-4; TRBD1 matches 8 bases. The CDR3 contains 15 residues. V was pared by 7 bases and J by 5 bases, with 9 bases of the junction left unmatched. From germline, CDR1 is MGHRA and CDR2 YSYEKL. The CDR3 region is CASTRGDRRNEKLFF. Written as DNA, the CDR3 is TGCGCCAGCACCCGAGGGGACAGGAGGAATGAAAAACTGTTTTTT.

The rearrangement joins TRBV11-2 to TRBJ2-7, with TRBD2 as a possible D gene (6 bases). Trimming stripped 4 bases from V and 2 bases from J, with 15 bases between. Germline V gene sequence: CDR1 SGHAT, CDR2 FQNNGV. The length of the CDR3 is 15 residues. The CDR3 DNA reads TGTGCCAGCAGCTCTAGACGAGGGGAGGCCTACGAGCAGTACTTC. It is translated as CASSSRRGEAYEQYF.

This sequence joins TRBV2 and TRBJ1-1; D is perhaps TRBD1 (6 bases). The CDR3 is 12 amino acids. Trimming took off 2 bases at V and 7 bases at J, with 8 bases between the two ends. CDR1 SNHLY and CDR2 FYNNEI come from the germline V gene. Written as DNA, the CDR3 is TGTGCCAGCAGTGAATGGGGGCTTGAAGCTTTCTTT. Its protein product is CASSEWGLEAFF.

The chain has TRBV19 and TRBJ2-1; TRBD1 might be the D (5 bases). V was cut by 5 bases and J by 3 bases, with 11 bases left in between. The CDR3 is made up of 14 amino acids. From germline, CDR1 is LNHDA and CDR2 SQIVND (reference sequence). In nucleotides, the CDR3 is TGTGCCAGTAGTTGGGGCAGGGACTACAATGAGCAGTTCTTC. This codes for CASSWGRDYNEQFF.

This clone occurred once. The chain joins TRBV19 to TRBJ1-5, with 12 positions matching TRBD1. V dropped 6 bases and J dropped 4; count of bases not matched to a gene: 13. Germline-derived CDR1 and CDR2 are LNHDA and SQIVND (reference sequence). The CDR3 sequence is 18 residues long. CDR3 residues: CASRQRSGTGGNNQPQHF. CDR3 DNA sequence: TGTGCCAGTAGGCAAAGATCCGGGACAGGGGGCAATAATCAGCCCCAGCATTTT.

The genes are TRBV7-2 and TRBJ2-1; TRBD2 is a possible D gene (5 bases). The V end was cut by 4 bases, the J end by 9 bases, with 16 bases between. Germline values: CDR1 SGHTA, CDR2 FQGNSA. The CDR3 loop spans 14 amino acids. Here the CDR3 DNA reads TGTGCCAGCAGCTCCTCACTAGGTTTTACTGAGCAGTTCTTC. Translating it yields CASSSSLGFTEQFF.

This chain uses TRBV30 with TRBJ2-7; TRBD1 matches at 10 bases. CDR1 is GTSNPN and CDR2 is SVGIG in the germline V gene (reference sequence). J was trimmed by 4 bases and V by 3 bases; bases with no gene match: 6. The CDR3 has 14 amino acids. The CDR3: CAWRRTGGSYEQYF. CDR3 in DNA: TGTGCCTGGAGGAGGACAGGGGGTTCTTACGAGCAGTACTTC. Full variable domain (missing parts from reference TRBV30 and TRBJ2-7): SQTIHQWPATLVQPVGSPLSLECTVEGTSNPNLYWYRQAAGRGLQLLFYSVGIGQISSEVPQNLSASRPQDRQFILSSKKLLLSDSGFYLCAWRRTGGSYEQYFGPGTRLTVT.

Regarding this clone: The sample carries other DNA sequences with the same CDR3. V usage is TRBV6-5 and J usage is TRBJ1-1, with D perhaps TRBD1 (6 bases). V was clipped by 0 bases and J by 1 base, with 9 bases between them. The germline CDR1 and CDR2 sequences are MNHEY and SVGAGI. The CDR3 is made up of 15 amino acids. CDR3 residues: CASSYSGQPNTEAFF. The CDR3 DNA follows: TGTGCCAGCAGTTACTCCGGACAGCCGAACACTGAAGCTTTCTTT.

The chain joins TRBV4-1 to TRBJ2-1, with 10 nucleotides matching TRBD2. Germline V gene data show CDR1 as MGHRA and CDR2 as YSYEKL. This CDR3 has 16 amino acids. V shed 1 base, J shed 5 bases, and the junction held 5 bases outside the gene matches. CDR3: CASSQVMGLAHNEQFF. The CDR3 nucleotides read TGCGCCAGCAGCCAAGTTATGGGACTAGCGCACAATGAGCAGTTCTTC.

The chain uses TRBV7-8 and TRBJ2-3, with D possibly being TRBD2 (6 bases). The CDR3 loop spans 16 amino acids. Per the germline V gene, CDR1 is SGHVS and CDR2 is FQNEAQ. Trimming removed 5 bases from V and 2 bases from J, with 17 bases in between. The CDR3 here is CASSRTTGLNTDTQYF. The CDR3 region has the DNA TGTGCCAGCAGCAGGACTACGGGACTCAACACAGATACGCAGTATTTT.

The chain has TRBV24-1 and TRBJ2-1; 10 nucleotides line up with TRBD2. This CDR3 has 16 amino acids. Trimming at V came to 5 bases and at J to 12 bases, leaving 15 bases not matched to a gene. Looked up from germline, CDR1 is KGHDR and CDR2 is SFDVKD. The CDR3 spells CATSAGRGASGGVQFF. For the CDR3, the DNA is TGTGCCACCAGTGCCGGACGGGGGGCTAGCGGGGGCGTGCAGTTCTTC.

This clone was detected many times. J is TRBJ1-6 and V is TRBV27; 11 nucleotides align to TRBD1. CDR1 and CDR2 from the germline V gene are MNHEY and SMNVEV (reference sequence). This CDR3 is built from 15 residues. J was trimmed by 9 bases and V by 5 bases; bases with no gene match: 6. CDR3 amino acids: CASSPRDRGSSPLHF. DNA for the CDR3: TGTGCCAGCAGTCCAAGGGACAGGGGGAGTTCACCCCTCCACTTT.

The rearrangement joins TRBV28 to TRBJ1-3; D might be TRBD1 (6 bases). This CDR3 region has 19 residues. V was cut by 5 bases and J by 1 base, with 24 bases left in between. CDR1 and CDR2 from the germline V gene are MDHEN and SYDVKM. CDR3 sequence (DNA): TGTGCCAGCAGTGCCCTTAGTAACCGCCTAGGGGGATCTGGAAACACCATATATTTT. This encodes CASSALSNRLGGSGNTIYF. The whole variable domain, filled in from reference TRBV28 and TRBJ1-3, reads DVKVTQSSRYLVKRTGEKVFLECVQDMDHENMFWYRQDPGLGLRLIYFSYDVKMKEKGDIPEGYSVSREKKERFSLILESASTNQTSMYLCASSALSNRLGGSGNTIYFGEGSWLTVV.

This chain uses TRBV19 with TRBJ2-5; D remains unclear. Trimming removed 5 bases from V and 2 bases from J, with 9 bases in between. CDR3 size: 13 residues. Germline values: CDR1 LNHDA, CDR2 SQIVND (reference sequence). CDR3 nucleotides: TGTGCCAGTAGTGATTCTCAGCAAGAGACCCAGTACTTC. Translating gives CASSDSQQETQYF.